Each of the 30 T cell receptor beta chains below was sequenced from the same sample in a study of shared clonotypes between healthy human individuals. The assay was immunoSEQ multiplex PCR, and TCRdb's table has in-frame clones only and misses some. The sample has over 1.4 million clones; around 95% are singletons. The sequenced sample was naive CD4+ T cells sorted from blood. Specified subset: CD45RA+ positively selected. Source of these receptors: a man younger than 45 in good health.

The rearrangement joins TRBV5-1 to TRBJ2-1; 11 positions match TRBD2. CDR3 length: 15 amino acids. Germline values: CDR1 SGHRS, CDR2 YFSETQ. V shed 2 bases, J shed 5 bases, and the junction held 3 bases outside the gene matches. The CDR3 spells CASSLLTSGDNEQFF. The CDR3 DNA reads as TGCGCCAGCAGCTTATTGACTAGCGGGGACAATGAGCAGTTCTTC.

This clone was found once. Here the CDR3 DNA reads TGCGCCAGCAGCCAAGATTTGGAGGGCAATCAGCCCCAGCATTTT. This encodes CASSQDLEGNQPQHF. The chain recombines TRBV4-3 with TRBJ1-5; D is uncertain. Germline V gene sequence: CDR1 LGHNA, CDR2 YSLEER. CDR3 size: 15 residues. The V end was cut by 0 bases, the J end by 2 bases, with 8 bases between.

The rearrangement links TRBV9 to TRBJ2-5; possibly TRBD2 for D (6 bases). The CDR3 totals 16 residues. Germline CDR1 and CDR2: SGDLS and YYNGEE. V lost 1 base, J lost 5 bases, and 18 bases lay in between. The CDR3 DNA follows: TGTGCCAGCAGCGTACTGTCGCGGGGATGGGGGGAGACCCAGTACTTC. Protein: CASSVLSRGWGETQYF.

This clone appeared a single time. An end of the junction does not agree with germline; a read error may underlie this. The chain links TRBV2 to TRBJ2-1; 13 bases agree with TRBD2. Looked up from germline, CDR1 is SNHLY and CDR2 is FYNNEI. This CDR3 region has 14 residues. CDR3 sequence: CASIEGLAGAGQFF. CDR3 nucleotide sequence: TGTGCCAGCATTGAAGGACTAGCGGGAGCCGGGCAGTTCTTC.

The chain couples TRBV2 to TRBJ2-7; D is perhaps TRBD1 (6 bases). Germline-derived CDR1 and CDR2 are SNHLY and FYNNEI. V shed 11 bases and J shed 5 bases, with 16 bases lying between them. CDR3 length: 12 residues. CDR3 amino acids: CAGGRDNDEQYF. CDR3 bases: TGTGCCGGGGGCAGGGATAACGACGAGCAGTACTTC.

There are a few counts of this clone. V usage is TRBV19 and J usage is TRBJ2-7; 7 bases are a match to TRBD1. There are 14 residues in the CDR3. V lost 4 bases and J lost 9; bases outside the gene matches: 12. Germline-derived CDR1 and CDR2 are LNHDA and SQIVND (reference sequence). As DNA, the CDR3 is TGTGCCAGTAGTAGAGCCTTACAGGGGACCGGGCAGTACTTC. It translates to CASSRALQGTGQYF.

The CDR3 DNA follows: TGCGCCAGCAGCCCCAGCGGGACCGGCGGGGAGCTGTTTTTT. Protein sequence: CASSPSGTGGELFF. The chain links TRBV5-1 to TRBJ2-2; 7 positions agree with TRBD2. Trimming took 4 bases from V and 7 from J; bases not matched to a gene: 7. The CDR3 totals 14 residues. Germline loops: CDR1 SGHRS, CDR2 YFSETQ.

This clone was detected once. The chain has TRBV2 and TRBJ2-7, with D tentatively TRBD1 (5 bases). Germline CDR1 reads SNHLY; CDR2 reads FYNNEI. The CDR3 is 15 residues long. V lost 5 bases and J lost 4, with 18 bases in between. The CDR3 sequence is CASSFLRQGGYEQYF. The CDR3, as DNA: TGTGCCAGCAGTTTCTTACGGCAGGGTGGATACGAGCAGTACTTC.

The chain combines TRBV5-1 with TRBJ2-1; D perhaps matches TRBD2 (7 bases). The CDR3 spans 12 residues. Germline V gene sequence: CDR1 SGHRS, CDR2 YFSETQ. V gave up 3 bases and J gave up 8 bases, with 9 bases separating them. The CDR3 spells CASSWGGDEQFF. The CDR3 coding sequence is TGCGCCAGCAGCTGGGGGGGCGATGAGCAGTTCTTC.

The chain recombines TRBV29-1 with TRBJ2-1; D may be TRBD1 or TRBD2 (6 bases each). CDR3 length: 13 residues. Germline values: CDR1 SQVTM, CDR2 ANQGSEA. V was clipped by 7 bases and J by 0 bases, with 10 bases between them. The CDR3 protein is CSGGGSSYNEQFF. For the CDR3, the DNA is TGCAGCGGAGGGGGGAGCTCCTACAATGAGCAGTTCTTC.

Comment on this clone: Other DNA sequences of this sample code for an identical CDR3. The V and J genes are TRBV5-4 and TRBJ1-1; 7 nucleotides agree with TRBD1. The J segment lost 5 bases and the V segment lost 5 bases, leaving 9 bases of the junction unmatched. CDR3 size: 14 residues. Germline lookup yields CDR1 SGHNT and CDR2 YYREEE (reference sequence). CDR3 residues: CASSLQGRDTEAFF. The CDR3 nucleotides read TGTGCCAGCAGTCTACAGGGGAGGGATACTGAAGCTTTCTTT.

This sequence joins TRBV27 and TRBJ2-1, with D uncertain. Trimming stripped 2 bases from V and 8 bases from J, with 10 bases between. Germline V gene sequence: CDR1 MNHEY, CDR2 SMNVEV (reference sequence). The CDR3 is 13 residues long. For the CDR3, the DNA is TGTGCCAGCAGTTTACCACGAGGCGATGAGCAGTTCTTC. As protein: CASSLPRGDEQFF.

The V call is TRBV5-4, the J call TRBJ2-1; 13 bases match TRBD2. The CDR3 loop spans 15 amino acids. The J segment lost 8 bases and the V segment lost 4 bases, leaving 6 bases of the junction unmatched. Germline V CDR1 and CDR2: SGHNT, YYREEE (reference sequence). This chain's CDR3 is CASSLRTSGSDEQFF. The CDR3 nucleotides read TGTGCCAGCAGCCTCAGGACTAGCGGGAGCGATGAGCAGTTCTTC.

The rearrangement links TRBV28 to TRBJ1-1, with no clear D. V was shortened by 5 bases and J by 5 bases, with 12 bases between the two germline ends. The CDR3 length is 13 residues. Per germline, CDR1 MDHEN and CDR2 SYDVKM. This CDR3 is CASSGMGRTEAFF. Here the CDR3 DNA reads TGTGCCAGCAGTGGCATGGGGAGAACTGAAGCTTTCTTT. Full variable domain (rest looked up from reference TRBV28 and TRBJ1-1): DVKVTQSSRYLVKRTGEKVFLECVQDMDHENMFWYRQDPGLGLRLIYFSYDVKMKEKGDIPEGYSVSREKKERFSLILESASTNQTSMYLCASSGMGRTEAFFGQGTRLTVV.

This rearrangement joins TRBV7-2 to TRBJ2-1; 7 positions agree with TRBD2. Germline V lookup: CDR1 SGHTA, CDR2 FQGNSA. The CDR3 sequence is 13 residues long. The J segment lost 13 bases and the V segment lost 3 bases, leaving 9 bases of the junction unmatched. CDR3 amino acids: CASSLSIEREQFF. The CDR3 coding sequence is TGTGCCAGCAGCTTGAGTATCGAGCGGGAACAGTTCTTC.

The J gene is TRBJ1-1, the V gene TRBV5-4; the D is unclear. The CDR3 is 12 residues long. Germline V gene sequence: CDR1 SGHNT, CDR2 YYREEE (reference sequence). V lost 8 bases and J lost 8, with 16 bases in between. The CDR3 reads CASRKPGDEAFF. The DNA for the CDR3 is TGTGCCAGTCGAAAACCGGGTGACGAAGCTTTCTTT.

This chain uses TRBV7-2 with TRBJ1-2; D is unclear. From germline, CDR1 is SGHTA and CDR2 FQGNSA. CDR3 length: 14 amino acids. Between the trimmed V and J ends, which lost 4 bases and 5 bases, there was a span of 14 bases. The CDR3 DNA sequence: TGTGCCAGCAGCTCCACGGGGTGGGGATATGGCTACACCTTC. Its protein is CASSSTGWGYGYTF.

The chain combines TRBV2 with TRBJ2-1, with 7 bases aligning to TRBD2. Germline lookup yields CDR1 SNHLY and CDR2 FYNNEI. Trimming at V came to 0 bases and at J to 14 bases, leaving 7 bases not matched to a gene. This CDR3 region has 13 residues. The CDR3 loop reads CASSEARGWGKFF. In DNA, the CDR3 is TGTGCCAGCAGTGAAGCGCGGGGGTGGGGTAAGTTCTTC.

The J gene is TRBJ2-1, the V gene TRBV5-1; TRBD2 aligns across 8 bases. This CDR3 is built from 15 residues. CDR1 SGHRS and CDR2 YFSETQ come from the germline V gene. The V and J ends lost 2 bases and 11 bases, in that order; junction bases with no gene match: 12. As DNA, the CDR3 is TGCGCCAGCAGCTTTGAGGGACTAGGAAGCGGCCAGCAGTTCTTC. This codes for CASSFEGLGSGQQFF.

This chain joins TRBV9 and TRBJ2-1; D gene uncertain. The CDR3 totals 14 residues. Germline loops: CDR1 SGDLS, CDR2 YYNGEE. V lost 2 bases, J lost 7 bases, and 13 bases lay in between. CDR3 sequence: CASSVSPLGNEQFF. The CDR3 coding sequence is TGTGCCAGCAGCGTGTCCCCACTGGGGAATGAGCAGTTCTTC. The variable domain in full, with the rest retrieved from reference TRBV9 and TRBJ2-1, is DSGVTQTPKHLITATGQRVTLRCSPRSGDLSVYWYQQSLDQGLQFLIQYYNGEERAKGNILERFSAQQFPDLHSELNLSSLELGDSALYFCASSVSPLGNEQFFGPGTRLTVL.

V gene TRBV5-1 combines with J gene TRBJ2-2, with 9 positions matching TRBD1. J lost 5 bases, V lost 4 bases, and 6 bases had no gene match. Germline V gives CDR1 SGHRS, CDR2 YFSETQ. The CDR3 covers 15 residues. The CDR3 DNA reads as TGCGCCAGCAGCCGGGACAGGGTAGGGACCGGGGAGCTGTTTTTT. This encodes CASSRDRVGTGELFF.

The V call is TRBV5-6, the J call TRBJ2-1; D possibly uses TRBD1 or TRBD2 (6 bases each). The V end lost 0 bases, the J end lost 9 bases, and 10 bases lay between the germline ends. CDR1 and CDR2 (germline): SGHDT, YYEEEE. The CDR3 sequence is 13 residues long. The CDR3: CASSLERGAEQFF. The CDR3 coding sequence is TGTGCCAGCAGCTTGGAGAGGGGGGCTGAGCAGTTCTTC.

The chain combines TRBV9 with TRBJ2-7; 7 bases line up with TRBD1. The V gene's germline CDR1 is SGDLS and CDR2 YYNGEE. The CDR3 runs 14 residues. V gave up 3 bases and J gave up 3 bases; unmatched junction bases: 6. The CDR3 sequence is CASSGGQEFYEQYF. Written as DNA, the CDR3 is TGTGCCAGCAGCGGAGGACAGGAATTCTACGAGCAGTACTTC.

The gene calls are TRBV28 and TRBJ2-1, with D hard to call. The CDR3 consists of 13 residues. Germline-derived CDR1 and CDR2 are MDHEN and SYDVKM. The V and J ends lost 5 bases and 6 bases respectively, with 11 bases between them. Here the CDR3 reads CASSRPSVNEQFF. CDR3 nucleotides: TGTGCCAGCAGTCGACCCTCCGTCAATGAGCAGTTCTTC.

The V call is TRBV10-3, the J call TRBJ2-7; D is tentatively TRBD1 or TRBD2 (5 bases each). The CDR3 is 14 amino acids. CDR1 is ENHRY, CDR2 SYGVKD, per germline. V lost 2 bases, J lost 4 bases, and 12 bases lay in between. The CDR3 DNA sequence: TGTGCCATCAGTGAGCCAGGGAGCAGGTACGAGCAGTACTTC. Translating it yields CAISEPGSRYEQYF.

The rearrangement joins TRBV10-3 to TRBJ1-1; possibly TRBD1 for D (6 bases). The germline gives CDR1 ENHRY, CDR2 SYGVKD. Deletions cut 2 bases from V and 1 base from J, with 11 bases between. This CDR3 is 15 amino acids long. The CDR3 DNA sequence: TGTGCCATCAGTGAGCTCCGGGACACGAACACTGAAGCTTTCTTT. Protein: CAISELRDTNTEAFF.

The chain is built from TRBV18 and TRBJ2-3; 8 bases line up with TRBD1. J gave up 4 bases and V 4 bases, and 7 bases lay outside the gene matches. Germline values: CDR1 KGHSH, CDR2 LQKENI. CDR3 size: 15 residues. CDR3 coding DNA: TGTGCCAGCTCACGTGACAGGGGTGGACCAGATACGCAGTATTTT. The encoded protein is CASSRDRGGPDTQYF.

The V and J genes are TRBV11-3 and TRBJ2-1; 12 bases map to TRBD2. The germline V gene encodes CDR1 SGHNT and CDR2 YENEEA. After removal of 4 bases from V and 6 bases from J, the junction contained 7 bases not matched to a gene. The CDR3 contains 16 residues. CDR3 residues: CASSYRLAGASNEQFF. CDR3 sequence (DNA): TGTGCCAGCAGCTACCGACTAGCGGGAGCGAGCAATGAGCAGTTCTTC.

The V gene is TRBV2, the J gene TRBJ2-1; 12 positions match TRBD2. Losses at the gene ends were 7 bases for V and 14 bases for J; bases not matched to a gene: 9. This CDR3 has 13 amino acids. Germline CDR1 SNHLY, CDR2 FYNNEI. CDR3 nucleotides: TGTGCCAGCACCCTGTCTGGACTAGCGGGAAAGTTCTTC. This codes for CASTLSGLAGKFF.

The J gene is TRBJ2-1, the V gene TRBV11-1; D gene uncertain. Trimming removed 5 bases at V and 7 bases at J, with 9 bases between. This CDR3 contains 12 residues. CDR1 and CDR2 from the germline V gene are SGHAT and FQDESV (reference sequence). Here the CDR3 reads CASSPQLNEQFF. The CDR3 DNA reads TGTGCCAGCAGCCCCCAACTAAATGAGCAGTTCTTC.